The clone carrying this T cell receptor beta chain has only a few counts. Its antigen is unknown. The data stem from a study of T and B cells in COVID-19 patients. The wider study: Active-infection patients were older, median roughly 67 years, than recovered patients, median around 34 years. In the active-infection cohort, about 90% of the roughly 20 patients had comorbidities linked to unfavorable COVID-19 outcome. General study points: In COVID-19 patients, T cell receptor beta variable and joining gene use was reportedly strongly skewed. Early severe-case samples and blood from mildly ill patients during symptoms were in short supply.

TRB rearrangements were amplified by multiplex PCR with BIOMED2 TRB-A/B primers. TCRdb analysed the multiplex PCR reads with MiXCR anew, one entry per CDR3 protein. Here the sample spans about 15,000 distinct CDR3 sequences, 27% being singletons. Each TRB amplification used about 250-550 ng of genomic DNA from blood. The CDR3 is 14 residues long. Per germline, CDR1 MNHEY and CDR2 SVGAGI. V lost 6 bases and J 9 bases, leaving 15 bases between the germline ends. This TCR was recovered from a human donor who had recovered from COVID-19. Sequencing was carried out using blood. V usage is TRBV6-5 and J usage is TRBJ1-6; D call uncertain. CDR3 region: CASSDRWISSPLHF. As DNA, the CDR3 is TGTGCCAGCAGCGACCGGTGGATAAGTTCACCCCTCCACTTT.